This record covers a single T cell receptor (beta chain). What it recognizes is unknown. Produced via immunoSEQ multiplex PCR; TCRdb's table is partial and in-frame only. The sample shows about 50,000 clones, 80% to 95% of them seen only once. These data originate in a study of lymphopenia after photon versus proton radiotherapy. Overall study findings and caveats: Larger post-nadir TCR diversity loss correlated inversely with survival in deceased patients. Post-nadir diversity loss with photons came from oligoclonal expansion, particularly CD8+ Temra cells. Only patients who died were analyzed for survival; proton advantage is unproven. Relative stability marked proton patients; photon patients lost diversity and naive cells.

Looked up from germline, CDR1 is SGHTA and CDR2 is FQGNSA. This CDR3 has 18 amino acids. Trimming removed 5 bases at V and 1 base at J, with 24 bases between. The chain uses TRBV7-2 and TRBJ2-7, with D perhaps given as TRBD1 or TRBD2 (7 bases each). The sequencing used peripheral blood, collected from a patient treated with photon-based radiotherapy. The receptor was isolated from a woman between 40 and 50 years old with cholangiocarcinoma. The CDR3: CASSERDSLAIASYEQYF. The CDR3 DNA follows: TGTGCCAGCAGCGAGCGGGACAGCCTGGCCATAGCTTCCTACGAGCAGTACTTC.